One sample yielded the 27 T cell receptor beta chains listed below, sequenced in a study of T cell responses to AZD1222 COVID-19 vaccine. Assay used: immunoSEQ multiplex PCR; TCRdb lists only in-frame clones, some missing. The sample has around 180,000 clones; 85% to 95% are singletons. The input for sequencing was peripheral blood, taken on day 0 of AZD1222 vaccination. These receptors all stem from an adult in good health.

This chain joins TRBV11-1 and TRBJ1-1; no clear D. The germline CDR1 and CDR2 sequences are SGHAT and FQDESV (reference sequence). This CDR3 is built from 14 residues. Between the trimmed V and J ends, which lost 5 bases and 4 bases, there was a span of 14 bases. CDR3 amino acids: CASSPWEGGTEAFF. The CDR3 nucleotides are TGTGCCAGCAGCCCTTGGGAAGGAGGCACTGAAGCTTTCTTT.

The gene calls are TRBV19 and TRBJ2-3; the match to TRBD2 covers 10 bases. This CDR3 contains 17 residues. Germline lookup yields CDR1 LNHDA and CDR2 SQIVND (reference sequence). V trimming: 3 bases; J trimming: 7 bases; junction bases outside the gene matches: 13. The CDR3 nucleotides read TGTGCCAGTAGTATGCCCTCAGCTAGCGGGAGAAGGAATACGCAGTATTTT. Translating gives CASSMPSASGRRNTQYF.

The rearrangement uses TRBV7-8 and TRBJ2-7; TRBD1 agrees at 8 bases. The length of the CDR3 is 14 residues. V lost 5 bases, J lost 4 bases, and 7 bases stayed unmatched. The V gene's germline CDR1 is SGHVS and CDR2 FQNEAQ. CDR3 sequence (DNA): TGTGCCAGCAGCACCAGGACAGGGAGGTACGAGCAGTACTTC. It encodes CASSTRTGRYEQYF.

The chain recombines TRBV19 with TRBJ1-1; D call uncertain. Germline CDR1 and CDR2: LNHDA and SQIVND (reference sequence). This CDR3 spans 13 amino acids. Trimming stripped 3 bases from V and 0 bases from J, with 5 bases between. The DNA of the CDR3 is TGTGCCAGTAGTATGATGGTGAACACTGAAGCTTTCTTT. As protein: CASSMMVNTEAFF.

The chain has TRBV3-1 (or the pseudogene TRBV3-2) and TRBJ2-3; TRBD1 is a possible D gene (6 bases). Trimming cost V 4 bases and J 11 bases, with 13 bases left between them. From germline, CDR1 is LGHDT and CDR2 YNNKEL (reference sequence). The length of the CDR3 is 12 residues. The DNA for the CDR3 is TGTGCCAGCAGCCGTAGGGGGATAAAGCAGTATTTT. As protein: CASSRRGIKQYF.

This chain joins TRBV2 and TRBJ1-5; no definite D call. V was pared by 4 bases and J by 7 bases, with 11 bases between. Per the germline V gene, CDR1 is SNHLY and CDR2 is FYNNEI. This CDR3 has 13 residues. The CDR3 coding sequence is TGTGCCAGCAGTGGGCAGCCAGGACAGCCCCAGCATTTT. This translates into CASSGQPGQPQHF.

The genes are TRBV11-3 and TRBJ2-3; D is unresolved. The CDR3 is made up of 12 amino acids. Trimming pared 5 bases from V and 6 bases from J, leaving 9 bases between. Germline CDR1 reads SGHNT; CDR2 reads YENEEA. CDR3 amino acids: CASSGSGDTQYF. In DNA form, the CDR3 reads TGTGCCAGCAGCGGGTCCGGGGATACGCAGTATTTT.

The chain joins TRBV2 to TRBJ1-1; no firm D call. Trimming cost V 6 bases and J 3 bases, with 14 bases left between them. Germline lookup yields CDR1 SNHLY and CDR2 FYNNEI. This CDR3 is built from 14 residues. The CDR3 protein is CASREDRRYTEAFF. The CDR3 DNA reads as TGTGCCAGCAGAGAGGACCGGCGGTACACTGAAGCTTTCTTT.

The chain uses TRBV3-1 (or the pseudogene TRBV3-2) and TRBJ2-2; no firm D call. The ends were cut back, 4 bases at V and 5 bases at J, with 11 bases in the middle. From germline, CDR1 is LGHDT and CDR2 YNNKEL (reference sequence). This CDR3 is built from 14 residues. The CDR3 region is CASSPQSRTGELFF. The CDR3 nucleotides read TGTGCCAGCAGCCCACAGAGTAGAACCGGGGAGCTGTTTTTT.

V and J are TRBV5-4 and TRBJ1-1; 10 bases fit TRBD1. Germline CDR1 SGHNT, CDR2 YYREEE (reference sequence). This CDR3 is 15 amino acids long. V dropped 4 bases and J dropped 4; count of bases not matched to a gene: 7. The DNA of the CDR3 is TGTGCCAGCAGCAGGTCGACAGGGGGCGTCACTGAAGCTTTCTTT. It encodes CASSRSTGGVTEAFF.

The V call is TRBV5-1, the J call TRBJ2-1; D call uncertain. Per the germline V gene, CDR1 is SGHRS and CDR2 is YFSETQ. The CDR3 extends over 15 amino acids. Trimming cost V 0 bases and J 7 bases, with 14 bases left between them. For the CDR3, the DNA is TGCGCCAGCAGCTTGGAGGCTGGAGTTGGGAATGAGCAGTTCTTC. This translates into CASSLEAGVGNEQFF.

The J gene is TRBJ2-2, the V gene TRBV2, with D unclear. The CDR3 runs 14 residues. V was trimmed by 5 bases and J by 4 bases, leaving 11 bases between them. Germline loops: CDR1 SNHLY, CDR2 FYNNEI. The CDR3 spells CASSLQRSTGELFF. The CDR3 nucleotides read TGTGCCAGCAGTCTCCAGCGTAGCACCGGGGAGCTGTTTTTT.

The chain couples TRBV19 to TRBJ2-1; possibly TRBD1 for D (6 bases). Germline CDR1 LNHDA, CDR2 SQIVND (reference sequence). V was clipped by 5 bases and J by 3 bases, with 14 bases between them. This CDR3 contains 15 residues. The DNA of the CDR3 is TGTGCCAGTAGTGTTCCGGGACACCGCTACAATGAGCAGTTCTTC. Translated, it gives CASSVPGHRYNEQFF. Together with reference TRBV19 and TRBJ2-1, the CDR3 gives the full variable domain: DGGITQSPKYLFRKEGQNVTLSCEQNLNHDAMYWYRQDPGQGLRLIYYSQIVNDFQKGDIAEGYSVSREKKESFPLTVTSAQKNPTAFYLCASSVPGHRYNEQFFGPGTRLTVL.

The chain is built from TRBV28 and TRBJ2-5; D is unresolved. The CDR3 consists of 14 residues. The germline V gene encodes CDR1 MDHEN and CDR2 SYDVKM. V lost 7 bases, J lost 5 bases, and 17 bases lay in between. DNA of the CDR3: TGTGCCAGCACCTCAGAGAACGCATTGGAGACCCAGTACTTC. Protein sequence: CASTSENALETQYF.

The gene calls are TRBV6-5 and TRBJ2-7, with D hard to call. The CDR3 has 14 amino acids. The V gene's germline CDR1 is MNHEY and CDR2 SVGAGI. Trimming pared 6 bases from V and 3 bases from J, leaving 15 bases between. As DNA, the CDR3 is TGTGCCAGCAGACCACAAGGCCCGATCTACGAGCAGTACTTC. As protein: CASRPQGPIYEQYF.

V gene TRBV27 combines with J gene TRBJ1-2; D is unclear. CDR1 is MNHEY and CDR2 is SMNVEV in the germline V gene (reference sequence). Trimming took 5 bases from V and 4 from J, leaving 14 bases between them. The CDR3 sequence is 14 residues long. CDR3 loop: CASSPRTSAYGYTF. Here the CDR3 DNA reads TGTGCCAGCAGTCCCCGGACCTCTGCCTATGGCTACACCTTC.

The chain has TRBV7-9 and TRBJ2-1, with TRBD2 matching 10 bases. The V gene end was trimmed by 0 bases and the J gene end by 10 bases; junction bases not matched to a gene: 3. The CDR3 has 14 residues. Looked up from germline, CDR1 is SEHNR and CDR2 is FQNEAQ (reference sequence). CDR3 in DNA: TGTGCCAGCAGCTTAGCCTTGACTAGCGGGGAGCAGTTCTTC. This codes for CASSLALTSGEQFF.

The chain has TRBV7-9 and TRBJ1-2; D uncertain. The CDR3 is made up of 12 amino acids. Germline V lookup: CDR1 SEHNR, CDR2 FQNEAQ (reference sequence). V lost 5 bases and J 7 bases, leaving 11 bases between the germline ends. CDR3 in amino acids: CASSAGGSGYTF. The CDR3 DNA sequence: TGTGCCAGCAGCGCAGGAGGTAGTGGCTACACCTTC.

The chain combines TRBV25-1 with TRBJ2-1, with D perhaps assigned TRBD1 or TRBD2 (6 bases each). There are 14 residues in the CDR3. V was shortened by 2 bases and J by 6 bases, with 11 bases between the two germline ends. The germline V gene encodes CDR1 MGHDK and CDR2 SYGVNS. The CDR3: CASSETRGLNEQFF. The CDR3 nucleotides read TGTGCCAGCAGTGAAACTCGGGGGCTCAATGAGCAGTTCTTC.

The chain uses TRBV29-1 and TRBJ1-2, with D maybe TRBD1 (5 bases). The CDR3 runs to 14 residues. The ends were cut back, 4 bases at V and 0 bases at J, with 12 bases in the middle. Germline CDR1 and CDR2: SQVTM and ANQGSEA. CDR3 loop: CSVVTGTANYGYTF. In DNA, the CDR3 is TGCAGCGTTGTAACGGGGACTGCTAACTATGGCTACACCTTC. Full variable domain (rest looked up from reference TRBV29-1 and TRBJ1-2): SAVISQKPSRDICQRGTSLTIQCQVDSQVTMMFWYRQQPGQSLTLIATANQGSEATYESGFVIDKFPISRPNLTFSTLTVSNMSPEDSSIYLCSVVTGTANYGYTFGSGTRLTVV.

The chain has TRBV6-5 and TRBJ2-7, with 8 bases lining up with TRBD1. The V segment lost 5 bases and the J segment 3 bases; nucleotides outside the gene matches: 9. Germline V gives CDR1 MNHEY, CDR2 SVGAGI. The CDR3 sequence is 15 residues long. CDR3 bases: TGTGCCAGCAGTAACTTTTACGGACAGGGCTACGAGCAGTACTTC. This translates into CASSNFYGQGYEQYF.

V is TRBV9 and J is TRBJ2-1; possibly TRBD2 for D (5 bases). Germline V lookup: CDR1 SGDLS, CDR2 YYNGEE. V was pared by 4 bases and J by 7 bases, with 12 bases between. The CDR3 is made up of 13 amino acids. CDR3 coding DNA: TGTGCCAGCAGCCTGAGATCGGGGAATGAGCAGTTCTTC. It translates to CASSLRSGNEQFF.

The chain joins TRBV18 to TRBJ1-1; D is perhaps TRBD1 (6 bases). The CDR3 covers 17 residues. Trimming cost V 4 bases and J 0 bases, with 18 bases left between them. Germline loops: CDR1 KGHSH, CDR2 LQKENI. CDR3 residues: CASSLRQGSIMNTEAFF. CDR3 nucleotides: TGTGCCAGCTCACTCCGCCAGGGGTCCATTATGAACACTGAAGCTTTCTTT.

V is TRBV2 and J is TRBJ1-1, with D tentatively TRBD1 (5 bases). The CDR3 runs to 13 residues. Germline CDR1 and CDR2: SNHLY and FYNNEI. Trimming pared 5 bases from V and 0 bases from J, leaving 7 bases between. The CDR3 sequence: CASSRGMNTEAFF. The CDR3, as DNA: TGTGCCAGCAGTCGGGGGATGAACACTGAAGCTTTCTTT. The entire variable domain, with the rest obtained from reference TRBV2 and TRBJ1-1, is as follows: EPEVTQTPSHQVTQMGQEVILRCVPISNHLYFYWYRQILGQKVEFLVSFYNNEISEKSEIFDDQFSVERPDGSNFTLKIRSTKLEDSAMYFCASSRGMNTEAFFGQGTRLTVV.

The V gene is TRBV7-2, the J gene TRBJ1-1; D not certain. Germline V gene data show CDR1 as SGHTA and CDR2 as FQGNSA. The length of the CDR3 is 14 residues. V gave up 5 bases and J gave up 3 bases, with 13 bases separating them. CDR3 sequence reads: CASSLTWRDTEAFF. CDR3 DNA sequence: TGTGCCAGCAGCCTTACTTGGCGGGACACTGAAGCTTTCTTT.

V and J are TRBV6-2 or TRBV6-3 and TRBJ1-6, with D hard to call. Germline V CDR1 and CDR2: MNHEY, SVGEGT. With 5 bases removed from V and 0 bases from J, the gap between germline ends came to 17 bases. The CDR3 has 18 amino acids. The CDR3 DNA reads as TGTGCCAGCAGTCCCAAGACAAGCCCAAGCTCCTATAATTCACCCCTCCACTTT. Protein: CASSPKTSPSSYNSPLHF.

The V gene is TRBV6-5, the J gene TRBJ1-1; no firm D call. The CDR3 consists of 13 residues. Trimming took 6 bases from V and 2 from J, leaving 10 bases between them. Germline CDR1 MNHEY, CDR2 SVGAGI. CDR3 in amino acids: CASRGSTNTEAFF. CDR3 nucleotides: TGTGCCAGCAGGGGCAGCACCAACACTGAAGCTTTCTTT.